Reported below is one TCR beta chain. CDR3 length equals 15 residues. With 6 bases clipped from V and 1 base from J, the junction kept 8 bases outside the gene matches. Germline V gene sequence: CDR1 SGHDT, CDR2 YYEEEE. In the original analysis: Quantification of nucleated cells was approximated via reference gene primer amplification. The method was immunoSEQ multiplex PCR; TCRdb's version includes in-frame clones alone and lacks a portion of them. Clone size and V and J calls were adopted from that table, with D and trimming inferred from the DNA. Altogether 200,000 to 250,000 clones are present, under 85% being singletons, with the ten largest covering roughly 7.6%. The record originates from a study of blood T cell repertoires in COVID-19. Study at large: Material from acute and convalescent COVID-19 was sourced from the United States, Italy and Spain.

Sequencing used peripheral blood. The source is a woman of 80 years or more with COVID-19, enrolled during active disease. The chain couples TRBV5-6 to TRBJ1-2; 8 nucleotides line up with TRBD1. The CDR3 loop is CASTPTGEGNYGYTF. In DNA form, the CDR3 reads TGTGCCAGCACCCCGACAGGGGAGGGTAACTATGGCTACACCTTC.